This T cell receptor (beta chain) comes out of a study of blood T cell repertoires in COVID-19. Overall study: Material from acute and convalescent COVID-19 was sourced from the United States, Italy and Spain. T cells, B-cell-depleted T cells, or PBMCs provided the cDNA or gDNA that served as material.

Germline CDR1 SGHNT, CDR2 YYREEE (reference sequence). The CDR3 covers 14 residues. J gave up 3 bases and V 3 bases, and 3 bases lay outside the gene matches. As processed by the authors: Reference gene primer amplification in the assay estimated nucleated cell counts. Measured with immunoSEQ multiplex PCR; TCRdb has only the in-frame clones, and not every one. Clonal size and the V and J genes are those of that table, whereas D and trimming came from the DNA. Among 450,000 or so clones listed, around nine tenths were seen once. Sequenced input: peripheral blood. The receptor was derived from a man younger than 35 with COVID-19, enrolled during active disease. The chain employs TRBV5-4 and TRBJ2-7, with TRBD1 matching over 10 bases. The CDR3, as DNA: TGTGCCAGCAGCTCGACAGGGGGCCGCTACGAGCAGTACTTC. It translates to CASSSTGGRYEQYF. The full variable domain, rest sourced from reference TRBV5-4 and TRBJ2-7, is ETGVTQSPTHLIKTRGQQVTLRCSSQSGHNTVSWYQQALGQGPQFIFQYYREEENGRGNFPPRFSGLQFPNYSSELNVNALELDDSALYLCASSSTGGRYEQYFGPGTRLTVT.